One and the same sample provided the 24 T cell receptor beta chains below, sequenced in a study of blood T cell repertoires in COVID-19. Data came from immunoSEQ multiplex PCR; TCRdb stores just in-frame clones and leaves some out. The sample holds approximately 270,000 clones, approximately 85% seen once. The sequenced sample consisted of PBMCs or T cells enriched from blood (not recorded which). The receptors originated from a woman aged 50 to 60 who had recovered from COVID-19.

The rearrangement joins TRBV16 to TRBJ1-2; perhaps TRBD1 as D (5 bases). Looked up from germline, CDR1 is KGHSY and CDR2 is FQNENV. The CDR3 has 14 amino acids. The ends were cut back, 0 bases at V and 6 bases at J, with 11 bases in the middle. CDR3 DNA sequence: TGTGCCAGCAGCCAATCACCGTCCAGGGATGGCTACACCTTC. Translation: CASSQSPSRDGYTF.

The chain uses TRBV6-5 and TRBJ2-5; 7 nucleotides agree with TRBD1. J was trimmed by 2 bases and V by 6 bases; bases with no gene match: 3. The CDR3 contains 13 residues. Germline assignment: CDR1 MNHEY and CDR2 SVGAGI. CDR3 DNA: TGTGCCAGCAGAGGGACAGATCAAGAGACCCAGTACTTC. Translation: CASRGTDQETQYF.

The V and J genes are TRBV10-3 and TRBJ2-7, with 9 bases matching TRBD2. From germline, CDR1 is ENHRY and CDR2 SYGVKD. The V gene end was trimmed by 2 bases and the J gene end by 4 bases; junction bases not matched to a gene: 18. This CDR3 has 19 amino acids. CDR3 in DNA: TGTGCCATCAGTGAGCTTTACGGGCTAGCGGGACGCCCATCTTACGAGCAGTACTTC. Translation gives CAISELYGLAGRPSYEQYF.

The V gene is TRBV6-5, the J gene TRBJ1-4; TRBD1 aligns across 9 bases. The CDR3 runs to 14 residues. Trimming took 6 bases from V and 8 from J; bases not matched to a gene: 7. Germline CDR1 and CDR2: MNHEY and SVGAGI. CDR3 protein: CASRRDRAIEKLFF. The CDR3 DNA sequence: TGTGCCAGCAGACGGGACAGGGCAATCGAAAAACTGTTTTTT.

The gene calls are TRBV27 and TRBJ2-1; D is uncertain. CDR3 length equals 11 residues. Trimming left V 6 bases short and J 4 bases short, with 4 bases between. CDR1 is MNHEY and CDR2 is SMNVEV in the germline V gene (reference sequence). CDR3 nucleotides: TGTGCCAGCAGCCTATACAATGAGCAGTTCTTC. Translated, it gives CASSLYNEQFF.

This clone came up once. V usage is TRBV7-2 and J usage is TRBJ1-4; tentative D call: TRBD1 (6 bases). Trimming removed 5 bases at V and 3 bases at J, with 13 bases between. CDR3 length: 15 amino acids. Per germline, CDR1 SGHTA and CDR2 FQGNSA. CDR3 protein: CASSVRGGANEKLFF. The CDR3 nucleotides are TGTGCCAGCAGCGTAAGGGGGGGGGCTAATGAAAAACTGTTTTTT.

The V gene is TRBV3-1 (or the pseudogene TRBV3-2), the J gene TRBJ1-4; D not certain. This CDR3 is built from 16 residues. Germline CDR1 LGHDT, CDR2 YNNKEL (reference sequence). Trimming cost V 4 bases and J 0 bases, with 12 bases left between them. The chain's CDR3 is CASSPSGLTTNEKLFF. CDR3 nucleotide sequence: TGTGCCAGCAGCCCCAGCGGACTAACAACTAATGAAAAACTGTTTTTT.

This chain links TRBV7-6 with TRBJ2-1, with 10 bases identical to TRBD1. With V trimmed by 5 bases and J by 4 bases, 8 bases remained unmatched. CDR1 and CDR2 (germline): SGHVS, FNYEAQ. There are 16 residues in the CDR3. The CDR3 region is CASSRTPGQGYNEQFF. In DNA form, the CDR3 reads TGTGCCAGCAGCCGGACTCCGGGACAGGGGTACAATGAGCAGTTCTTC.

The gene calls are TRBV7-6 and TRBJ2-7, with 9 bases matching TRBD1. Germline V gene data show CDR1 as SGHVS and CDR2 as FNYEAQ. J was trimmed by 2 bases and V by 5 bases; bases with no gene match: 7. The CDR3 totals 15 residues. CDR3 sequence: CASSARTGGPYEQYF. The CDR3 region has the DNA TGTGCCAGCAGCGCCCGAACAGGGGGCCCCTACGAGCAGTACTTC.

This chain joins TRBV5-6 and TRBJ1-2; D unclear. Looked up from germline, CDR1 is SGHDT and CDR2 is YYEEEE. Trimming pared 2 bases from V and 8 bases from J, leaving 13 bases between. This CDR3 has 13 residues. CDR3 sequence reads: CASSLGRPRGYTF. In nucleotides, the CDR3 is TGTGCCAGCAGCTTAGGCAGGCCACGGGGCTACACCTTC. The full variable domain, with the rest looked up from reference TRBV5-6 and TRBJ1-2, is DAGVTQSPTHLIKTRGQQVTLRCSPKSGHDTVSWYQQALGQGPQFIFQYYEEEERQRGNFPDRFSGHQFPNYSSELNVNALLLGDSALYLCASSLGRPRGYTFGSGTRLTVV.

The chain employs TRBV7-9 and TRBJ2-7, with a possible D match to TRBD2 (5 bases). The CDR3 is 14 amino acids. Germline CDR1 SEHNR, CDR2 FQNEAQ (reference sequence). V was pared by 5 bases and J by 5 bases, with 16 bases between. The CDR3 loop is CASSPGLGVDEQYF. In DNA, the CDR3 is TGTGCCAGCAGCCCCGGACTTGGGGTGGACGAGCAGTACTTC.

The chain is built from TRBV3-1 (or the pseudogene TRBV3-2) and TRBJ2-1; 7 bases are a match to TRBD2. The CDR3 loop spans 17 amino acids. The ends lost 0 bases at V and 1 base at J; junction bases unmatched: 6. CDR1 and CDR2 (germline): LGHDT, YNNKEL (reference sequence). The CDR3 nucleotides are TGTGCCAGCAGCCAAGAACTACCGGGAGGTTCCTACAATGAGCAGTTCTTC. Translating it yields CASSQELPGGSYNEQFF.

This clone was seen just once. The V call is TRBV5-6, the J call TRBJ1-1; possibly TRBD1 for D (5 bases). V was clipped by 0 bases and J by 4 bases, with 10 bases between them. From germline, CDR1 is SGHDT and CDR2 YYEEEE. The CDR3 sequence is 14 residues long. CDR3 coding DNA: TGTGCCAGCAGCTTGGACAGGCACGGCACTGAAGCTTTCTTT. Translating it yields CASSLDRHGTEAFF.

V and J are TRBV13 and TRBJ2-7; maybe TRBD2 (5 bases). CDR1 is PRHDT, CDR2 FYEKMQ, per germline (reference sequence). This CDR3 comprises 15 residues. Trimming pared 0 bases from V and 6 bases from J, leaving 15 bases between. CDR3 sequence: CASSLGLDSFSEQYF. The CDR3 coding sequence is TGTGCCAGCAGCTTAGGTTTGGACTCGTTCTCCGAGCAGTACTTC.

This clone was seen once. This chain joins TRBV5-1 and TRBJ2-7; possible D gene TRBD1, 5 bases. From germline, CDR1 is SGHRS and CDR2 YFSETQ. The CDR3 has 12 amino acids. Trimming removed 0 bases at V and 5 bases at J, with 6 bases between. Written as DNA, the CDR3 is TGCGCCAGCAGCTTGGAGGGGAACGAGCAGTACTTC. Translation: CASSLEGNEQYF. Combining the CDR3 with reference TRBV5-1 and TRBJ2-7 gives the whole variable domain KAGVTQTPRYLIKTRGQQVTLSCSPISGHRSVSWYQQTPGQGLQFLFEYFSETQRNKGNFPGRFSGRQFSNSRSEMNVSTLELGDSALYLCASSLEGNEQYFGPGTRLTVT.

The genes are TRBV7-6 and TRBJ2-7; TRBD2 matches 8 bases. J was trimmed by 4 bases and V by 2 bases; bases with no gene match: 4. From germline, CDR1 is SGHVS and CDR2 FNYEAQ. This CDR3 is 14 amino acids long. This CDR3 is CASSLSGGGYEQYF. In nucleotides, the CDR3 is TGTGCCAGCAGCTTATCGGGAGGGGGGTACGAGCAGTACTTC.

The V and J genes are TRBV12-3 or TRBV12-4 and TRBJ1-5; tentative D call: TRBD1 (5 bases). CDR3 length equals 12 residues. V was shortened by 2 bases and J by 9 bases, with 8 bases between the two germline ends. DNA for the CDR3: TGTGCCAGCAGTTTATTGGGGGGGCCCCAGCATTTT. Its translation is CASSLLGGPQHF.

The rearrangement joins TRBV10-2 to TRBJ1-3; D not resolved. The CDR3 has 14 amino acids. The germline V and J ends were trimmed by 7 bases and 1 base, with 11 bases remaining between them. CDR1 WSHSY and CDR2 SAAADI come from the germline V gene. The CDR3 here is CASTPSGSGNTIYF. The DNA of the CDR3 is TGCGCCAGCACCCCCAGCGGGTCTGGAAACACCATATATTTT.

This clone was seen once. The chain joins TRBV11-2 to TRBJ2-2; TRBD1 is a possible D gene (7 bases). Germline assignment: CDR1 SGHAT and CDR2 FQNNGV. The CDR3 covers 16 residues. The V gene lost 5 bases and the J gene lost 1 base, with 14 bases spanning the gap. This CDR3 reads CASSPPQGGNTGELFF. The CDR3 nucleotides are TGTGCCAGCAGCCCGCCTCAGGGGGGGAACACCGGGGAGCTGTTTTTT.

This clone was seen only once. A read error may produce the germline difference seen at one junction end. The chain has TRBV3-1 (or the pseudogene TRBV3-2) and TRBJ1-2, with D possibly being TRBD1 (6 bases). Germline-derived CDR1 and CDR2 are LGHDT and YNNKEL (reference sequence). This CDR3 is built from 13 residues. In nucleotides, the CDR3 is TGTGCCAGCAGACAAGGGGGGGGCATTGGCTACACCTTC. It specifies CASRQGGGIGYTF.

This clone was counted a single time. CDR3 in amino acids: CASSLQNEQYF. CDR3 nucleotides: TGTGCCAGCAGCTTACAGAACGAGCAGTACTTC. The rearrangement joins TRBV7-9 to TRBJ2-7, with unresolved D. Trimming took 2 bases from V and 5 from J, leaving 4 bases between them. This CDR3 is 11 amino acids long. Per the germline V gene, CDR1 is SEHNR and CDR2 is FQNEAQ (reference sequence). Full variable domain (outside the CDR3, taken from reference TRBV7-9 and TRBJ2-7): DTGVSQNPRHKITKRGQNVTFRCDPISEHNRLYWYRQTLGQGPEFLTYFQNEAQLEKSRLLSDRFSAERPKGSFSTLEIQRTEQGDSAMYLCASSLQNEQYFGPGTRLTVT.

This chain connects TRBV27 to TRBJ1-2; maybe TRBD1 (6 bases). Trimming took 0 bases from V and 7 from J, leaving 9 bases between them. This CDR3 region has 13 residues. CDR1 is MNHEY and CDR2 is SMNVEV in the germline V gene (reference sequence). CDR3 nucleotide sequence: TGTGCCAGCAGTTTATCGGGGGCTAGTGGCTACACCTTC. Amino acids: CASSLSGASGYTF.

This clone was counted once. The CDR3 DNA follows: TGTGCCAGTTCGACAAGTATGGTGGCTGAAGCTTTCTTT. This encodes CASSTSMVAEAFF. V and J are TRBV19 and TRBJ1-1; no clear D. CDR1 LNHDA and CDR2 SQIVND come from the germline V gene (reference sequence). The V and J ends lost 8 bases and 6 bases respectively, with 16 bases between them. This CDR3 spans 13 amino acids.

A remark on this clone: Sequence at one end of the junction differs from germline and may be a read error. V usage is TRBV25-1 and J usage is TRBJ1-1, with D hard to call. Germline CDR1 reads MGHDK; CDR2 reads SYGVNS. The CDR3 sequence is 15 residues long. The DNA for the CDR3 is TGTGCCAGCAGTGAAGGCTCCCCGAGGCACACCGAAGCTTTCTTT. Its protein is CASSEGSPRHTEAFF.